This entry lists 20 T cell receptor beta chains sequenced from one sample in a study of blood T cell repertoires in COVID-19. The data were produced by immunoSEQ multiplex PCR, yet TCRdb's version contains in-frame clones alone and is incomplete. This sample yields under 250,000 clones, of which around 82% are seen a single time; about 12% belongs to the top ten. Sequenced material: peripheral blood. Source of these receptors: a woman between 40 and 50 years old with acute or convalescent COVID-19.

This chain joins TRBV27 and TRBJ1-2; perhaps TRBD1 as D (6 bases). Germline V gene lookup returns CDR1 MNHEY and CDR2 SMNVEV (reference sequence). Trimming left V 8 bases short and J 3 bases short, with 13 bases between. The CDR3 covers 13 residues. This chain's CDR3 is CASGSGGYYGYTF. CDR3 bases: TGTGCCAGCGGTTCGGGGGGCTACTATGGCTACACCTTC.

The V and J genes are TRBV27 and TRBJ2-2; 10 bases fit TRBD1. Unmatched junction bases numbered 2, after V lost 6 bases and J lost 4 bases. The CDR3 totals 14 residues. Germline CDR1 reads MNHEY; CDR2 reads SMNVEV (reference sequence). In nucleotides, the CDR3 is TGTGCCAGCAGGAGGACAGGGGGCACCGGGGAGCTGTTTTTT. Residues: CASRRTGGTGELFF.

This sequence joins TRBV29-1 and TRBJ2-5; 7 bases are shared with TRBD1. Losses at the gene ends were 4 bases for V and 4 bases for J; bases not matched to a gene: 12. CDR3 length equals 15 residues. The germline V gene has CDR1 SQVTM and CDR2 ANQGSEA. In DNA, the CDR3 is TGCAGCGTTGTCCCAAGACAGGGCCCCCCAGAGACCCAGTACTTC. Translated: CSVVPRQGPPETQYF.

This clone was found a few times. This chain links TRBV5-6 with TRBJ1-3; D is ambiguous. The CDR3 has 16 amino acids. The V gene lost 0 bases and the J gene lost 0 bases, with 10 bases spanning the gap. CDR1 is SGHDT and CDR2 is YYEEEE in the germline V gene. CDR3 loop: CASSLVVQNSGNTIYF. The CDR3 DNA sequence: TGTGCCAGCAGCTTGGTAGTACAGAACTCTGGAAACACCATATATTTT.

The chain uses TRBV10-1 and TRBJ1-6; maybe TRBD1 (6 bases). CDR3 size: 20 residues. The V end lost 5 bases, the J end lost 10 bases, and 33 bases lay between the germline ends. Germline assignment: CDR1 WNHNN and CDR2 SYGVQD (reference sequence). The CDR3 coding sequence is TGCGCCAGCAGTCGACCGGGACACCACTGGGCCCCGGTGGGAGGGTCACCCCTCCACTTT. It translates to CASSRPGHHWAPVGGSPLHF.

The CDR3 bases are TGTGCCACCAGTGACCCAGGGGGAACCGGGGAGACCCAGTACTTC. Translating gives CATSDPGGTGETQYF. V is TRBV24-1 and J is TRBJ2-5; TRBD1 matches at 7 bases. From germline, CDR1 is KGHDR and CDR2 SFDVKD. CDR3 length equals 15 residues. V was pared by 4 bases and J by 5 bases, with 9 bases of the junction left unmatched.

By its share, this clone is medium-sized. V usage is TRBV18 and J usage is TRBJ1-3; a possible D gene is TRBD1 (6 bases). CDR3 length equals 13 residues. CDR1 KGHSH and CDR2 LQKENI come from the germline V gene. Trimming removed 8 bases at V and 0 bases at J, with 8 bases between. The CDR3 loop is CASGTNSGNTIYF. The CDR3 coding sequence is TGTGCCAGCGGGACAAACTCTGGAAACACCATATATTTT.

The chain uses TRBV6-5 and TRBJ2-1; a weak D match, TRBD1 (6 bases). The CDR3 length is 14 residues. V dropped 6 bases and J dropped 7 bases, with 16 bases sitting between them. Germline loops: CDR1 MNHEY, CDR2 SVGAGI. The CDR3 DNA sequence: TGTGCCAGCAGATCCTCATATCAGGGGAATGAGCAGTTCTTC. It yields the protein CASRSSYQGNEQFF.

The rearrangement uses TRBV18 and TRBJ2-3; 8 bases are shared with TRBD2. The CDR3 has 14 residues. The germline gives CDR1 KGHSH, CDR2 LQKENI. V trimming: 1 base; J trimming: 5 bases; junction bases outside the gene matches: 2. The CDR3 nucleotides read TGTGCCAGCTCACCACTAGCGGGATTAGATACGCAGTATTTT. Translating it yields CASSPLAGLDTQYF.

This clone appeared a few times. The chain combines TRBV25-1 with TRBJ1-2; D is perhaps TRBD1 (5 bases). Germline CDR1 reads MGHDK; CDR2 reads SYGVNS. There are 17 residues in the CDR3. Between the trimmed V and J ends, which lost 1 base and 0 bases, there was a span of 15 bases. CDR3 DNA sequence: TGTGCCAGCAGTGAATGGAGCAGGGAAACCCCTAACTATGGCTACACCTTC. Its protein product is CASSEWSRETPNYGYTF.

Note on this clone: Distinct nucleotide sequences in the sample also encode this CDR3. The CDR3: CASSSSGGPYEQYF. The CDR3 DNA follows: TGCGCCAGCAGCTCCTCCGGGGGGCCCTACGAGCAGTACTTC. The rearrangement joins TRBV5-1 to TRBJ2-7, with D possibly matching TRBD2 (7 bases). The V end was cut by 3 bases, the J end by 2 bases, with 12 bases between. The CDR3 is made up of 14 amino acids. The germline V gene encodes CDR1 SGHRS and CDR2 YFSETQ.

This clone appeared once. V gene TRBV4-3 combines with J gene TRBJ2-4; possibly TRBD1 for D (8 bases). Looked up from germline, CDR1 is LGHNA and CDR2 is YSLEER. This CDR3 comprises 14 residues. Trimming cost V 4 bases and J 6 bases, with 13 bases left between them. The CDR3 region has the DNA TGCGCCAGCAGCCCAAACAGGGGGGGAAACATTCAGTACTTC. Its protein product is CASSPNRGGNIQYF.

The J gene is TRBJ1-5, the V gene TRBV6-5; D call uncertain. The CDR3 has 15 residues. Per the germline V gene, CDR1 is MNHEY and CDR2 is SVGAGI. V was pared by 10 bases and J by 0 bases, with 16 bases between. The CDR3 reads CATVFTEYSNQPQHF. In DNA form, the CDR3 reads TGTGCCACCGTATTCACAGAGTATAGCAATCAGCCCCAGCATTTT.

The V gene is TRBV6-6, the J gene TRBJ1-1; unclear D gene. The CDR3 is 14 amino acids. The V gene lost 0 bases and the J gene lost 6 bases, with 11 bases spanning the gap. Per germline, CDR1 MNHNY and CDR2 SVGAGI (reference sequence). CDR3 nucleotide sequence: TGTGCCAGCAGTTACTCCAGTGTCAACGCTGAAGCTTTCTTT. This gives the protein CASSYSSVNAEAFF.

This rearrangement joins TRBV2 to TRBJ2-1; the D gene is possibly TRBD1 (6 bases). The V end was cut by 2 bases, the J end by 3 bases, with 17 bases between. Germline V lookup: CDR1 SNHLY, CDR2 FYNNEI. This CDR3 is 17 amino acids long. The CDR3 loop reads CASSEYWTVNLYNEQFF. The CDR3 DNA follows: TGTGCCAGCAGTGAATACTGGACAGTGAACCTCTACAATGAGCAGTTCTTC.

This sequence joins TRBV9 and TRBJ2-5; TRBD1 agrees at 7 bases. Germline values: CDR1 SGDLS, CDR2 YYNGEE. V trimming: 2 bases; J trimming: 4 bases; junction bases outside the gene matches: 8. This CDR3 comprises 15 residues. The CDR3 region has the DNA TGTGCCAGCAGCGTCACAGGGGAGTTAAGAGAGACCCAGTACTTC. Translated: CASSVTGELRETQYF.

J is TRBJ2-2 and V is TRBV4-1; 11 bases align to TRBD1. The germline CDR1 and CDR2 sequences are MGHRA and YSYEKL. The V segment lost 4 bases and the J segment 4 bases; nucleotides outside the gene matches: 5. The CDR3 consists of 16 residues. CDR3 nucleotides: TGCGCCAGCAGCCCTGTTGGGACAGGGGGCACCGGGGAGCTGTTTTTT. Residues: CASSPVGTGGTGELFF.

This clone has just one count. The CDR3 nucleotides read TGTGCCATCAGTGAAGGGGGTCCCCTCATATACGAGCAGTACTTC. It yields the protein CAISEGGPLIYEQYF. The chain employs TRBV10-3 and TRBJ2-7, with D maybe TRBD1 (6 bases). CDR1 ENHRY and CDR2 SYGVKD come from the germline V gene. This CDR3 is built from 15 residues. Trimming left V 3 bases short and J 4 bases short, with 16 bases between.

The chain recombines TRBV30 with TRBJ2-5; 8 bases map to TRBD1. Per the germline V gene, CDR1 is GTSNPN and CDR2 is SVGIG (reference sequence). The CDR3 is 13 amino acids. V dropped 0 bases and J dropped 4; count of bases not matched to a gene: 1. The CDR3 here is CAWSVTGGETQYF. CDR3 in DNA: TGTGCCTGGAGTGTCACAGGGGGAGAGACCCAGTACTTC.

The V call is TRBV3-1 (or the pseudogene TRBV3-2), the J call TRBJ1-2, with 9 bases aligning to TRBD1. The CDR3 is 13 residues long. Looked up from germline, CDR1 is LGHDT and CDR2 is YNNKEL (reference sequence). V lost 5 bases, J lost 5 bases, and 3 bases stayed unmatched. The CDR3 nucleotides are TGTGCCAGCAGCGGACAGGGGCGGTATGGCTACACCTTC. Amino acids: CASSGQGRYGYTF.